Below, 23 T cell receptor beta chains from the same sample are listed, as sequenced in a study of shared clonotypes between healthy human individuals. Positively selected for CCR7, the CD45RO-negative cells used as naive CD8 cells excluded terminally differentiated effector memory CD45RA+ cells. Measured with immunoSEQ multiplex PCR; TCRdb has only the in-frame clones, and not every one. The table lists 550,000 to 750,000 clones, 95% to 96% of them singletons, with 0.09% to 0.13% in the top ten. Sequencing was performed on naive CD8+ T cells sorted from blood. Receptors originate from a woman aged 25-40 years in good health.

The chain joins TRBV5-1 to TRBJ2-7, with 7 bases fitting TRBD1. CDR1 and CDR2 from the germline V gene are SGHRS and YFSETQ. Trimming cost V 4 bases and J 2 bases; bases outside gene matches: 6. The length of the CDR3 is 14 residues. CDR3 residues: CASSRRDSPYEQYF. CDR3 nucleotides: TGCGCCAGCAGCAGAAGGGACAGCCCCTACGAGCAGTACTTC.

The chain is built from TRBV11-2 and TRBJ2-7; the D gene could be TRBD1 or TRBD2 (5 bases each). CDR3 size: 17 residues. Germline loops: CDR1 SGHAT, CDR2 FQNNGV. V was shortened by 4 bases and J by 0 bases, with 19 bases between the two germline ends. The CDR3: CASSSPLGDRGSYEQYF. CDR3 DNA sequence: TGTGCCAGCAGCTCCCCTTTGGGAGACAGAGGCTCCTACGAGCAGTACTTC. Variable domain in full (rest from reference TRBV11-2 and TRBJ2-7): EAGVAQSPRYKIIEKRQSVAFWCNPISGHATLYWYQQILGQGPKLLIQFQNNGVVDDSQLPKDRFSAERLKGVDSTLKIQPAKLEDSAVYLCASSSPLGDRGSYEQYFGPGTRLTVT.

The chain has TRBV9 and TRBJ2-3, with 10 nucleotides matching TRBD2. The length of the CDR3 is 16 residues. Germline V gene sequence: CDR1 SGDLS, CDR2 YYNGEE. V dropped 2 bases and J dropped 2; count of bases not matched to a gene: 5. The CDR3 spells CASSVALAGITDTQYF. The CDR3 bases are TGTGCCAGCAGCGTGGCACTAGCGGGGATCACAGATACGCAGTATTTT.

CDR3 residues: CASSLDREGVGNTIYF. Written as DNA, the CDR3 is TGTGCCAGCAGTTTAGACAGGGAGGGAGTTGGAAACACCATATATTTT. V usage is TRBV6-5 and J usage is TRBJ1-3; 7 bases match TRBD1. The germline gives CDR1 MNHEY, CDR2 SVGAGI. The CDR3 contains 16 residues. V dropped 4 bases and J dropped 3; count of bases not matched to a gene: 9.

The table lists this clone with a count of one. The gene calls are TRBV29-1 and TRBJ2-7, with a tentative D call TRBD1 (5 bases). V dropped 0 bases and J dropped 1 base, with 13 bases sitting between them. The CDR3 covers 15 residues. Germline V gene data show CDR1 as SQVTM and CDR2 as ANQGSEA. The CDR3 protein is CSVEDQGGASYEQYF. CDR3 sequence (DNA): TGCAGCGTTGAAGACCAGGGCGGTGCATCCTACGAGCAGTACTTC.

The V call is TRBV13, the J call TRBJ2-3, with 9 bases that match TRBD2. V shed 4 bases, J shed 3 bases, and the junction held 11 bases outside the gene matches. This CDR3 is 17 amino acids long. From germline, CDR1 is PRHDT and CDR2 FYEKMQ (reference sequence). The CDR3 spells CASSSTLAGEETDTQYF. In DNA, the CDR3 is TGTGCCAGCAGCTCCACATTAGCGGGAGAGGAAACAGATACGCAGTATTTT.

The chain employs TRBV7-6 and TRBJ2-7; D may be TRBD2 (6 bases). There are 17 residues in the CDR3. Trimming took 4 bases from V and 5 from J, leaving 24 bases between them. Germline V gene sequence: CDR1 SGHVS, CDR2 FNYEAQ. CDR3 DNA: TGTGCCAGCAGCTCACGGTCGGGGGTAGAGCGGTCCCACGAGCAGTACTTC. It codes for CASSSRSGVERSHEQYF.

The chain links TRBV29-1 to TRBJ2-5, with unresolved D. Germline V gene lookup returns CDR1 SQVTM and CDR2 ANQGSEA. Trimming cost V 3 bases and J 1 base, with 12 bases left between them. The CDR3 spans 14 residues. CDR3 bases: TGCAGCGTTGACTCGCCCCCAGGCCAAGAGACCCAGTACTTC. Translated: CSVDSPPGQETQYF.

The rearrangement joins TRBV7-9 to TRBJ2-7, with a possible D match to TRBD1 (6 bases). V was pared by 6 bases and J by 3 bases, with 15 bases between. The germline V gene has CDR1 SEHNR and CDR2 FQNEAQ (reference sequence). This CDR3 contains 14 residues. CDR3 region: CASSPTTGIYEQYF. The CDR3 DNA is TGTGCCAGCAGTCCTACGACAGGTATCTACGAGCAGTACTTC.

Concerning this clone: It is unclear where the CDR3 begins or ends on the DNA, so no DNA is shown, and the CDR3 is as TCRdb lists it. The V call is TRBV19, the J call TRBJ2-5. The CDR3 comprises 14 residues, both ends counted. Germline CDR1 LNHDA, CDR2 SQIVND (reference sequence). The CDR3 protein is CASSILATSYEQYF.

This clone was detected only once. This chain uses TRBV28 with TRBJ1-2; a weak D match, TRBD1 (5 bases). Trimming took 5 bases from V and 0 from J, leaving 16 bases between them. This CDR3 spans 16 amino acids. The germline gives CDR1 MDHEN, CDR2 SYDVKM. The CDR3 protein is CASSLMLQATNYGYTF. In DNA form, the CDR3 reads TGTGCCAGCAGTCTTATGCTACAGGCTACTAACTATGGCTACACCTTC.

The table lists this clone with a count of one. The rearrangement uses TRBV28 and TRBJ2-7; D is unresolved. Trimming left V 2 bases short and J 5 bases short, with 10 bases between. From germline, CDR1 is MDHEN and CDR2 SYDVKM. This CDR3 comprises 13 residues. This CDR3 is CASSLSIYHEQYF. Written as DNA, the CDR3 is TGTGCCAGCAGTTTAAGTATATACCACGAGCAGTACTTC.

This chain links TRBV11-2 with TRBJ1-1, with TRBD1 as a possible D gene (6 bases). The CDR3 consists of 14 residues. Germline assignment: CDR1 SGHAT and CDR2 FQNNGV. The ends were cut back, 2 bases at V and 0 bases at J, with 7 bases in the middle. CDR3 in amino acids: CASSLPGVNTEAFF. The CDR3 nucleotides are TGTGCCAGCAGCTTACCAGGGGTGAACACTGAAGCTTTCTTT.

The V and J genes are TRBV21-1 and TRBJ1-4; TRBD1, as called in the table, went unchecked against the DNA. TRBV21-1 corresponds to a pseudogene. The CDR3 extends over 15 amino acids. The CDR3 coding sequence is TGTGCCAGCAGCAAAGTTTCAGGGTGGCGTGAAAAACTGTTTTTT. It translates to CASSKVSGWREKLFF.

CDR3 DNA sequence: TGTGCCAGCAGCTTAGGCCGGGCAGAGACCCAGTACTTC. It specifies CASSLGRAETQYF. The chain recombines TRBV7-9 with TRBJ2-5; no definite D call. CDR1 is SEHNR and CDR2 is FQNEAQ in the germline V gene (reference sequence). V was pared by 1 base and J by 4 bases, with 7 bases between. The CDR3 loop spans 13 amino acids.

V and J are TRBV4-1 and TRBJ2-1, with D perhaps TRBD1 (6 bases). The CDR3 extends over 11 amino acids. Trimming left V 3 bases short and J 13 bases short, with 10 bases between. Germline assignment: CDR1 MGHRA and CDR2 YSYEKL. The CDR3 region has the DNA TGCGCCAGCAGCCACCAGGGACAACAGTTCTTC. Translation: CASSHQGQQFF.

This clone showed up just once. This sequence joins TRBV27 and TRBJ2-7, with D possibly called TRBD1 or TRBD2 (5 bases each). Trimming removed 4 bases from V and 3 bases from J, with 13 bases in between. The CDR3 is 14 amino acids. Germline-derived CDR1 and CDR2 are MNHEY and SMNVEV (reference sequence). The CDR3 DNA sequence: TGTGCCAGCAGTTACCAGGGAGAGTTCTACGAGCAGTACTTC. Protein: CASSYQGEFYEQYF.

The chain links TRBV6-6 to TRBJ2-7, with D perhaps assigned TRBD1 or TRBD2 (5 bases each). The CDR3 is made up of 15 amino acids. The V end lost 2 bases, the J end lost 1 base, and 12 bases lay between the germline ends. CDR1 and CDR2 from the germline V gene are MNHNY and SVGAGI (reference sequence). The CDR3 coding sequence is TGTGCCAGCAGTTACCTAGGGGACCGATCCTACGAGCAGTACTTC. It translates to CASSYLGDRSYEQYF.

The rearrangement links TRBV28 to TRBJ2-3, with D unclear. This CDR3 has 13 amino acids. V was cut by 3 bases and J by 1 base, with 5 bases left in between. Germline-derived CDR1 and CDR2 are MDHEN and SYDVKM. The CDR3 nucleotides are TGTGCCAGCAGTTTCTTGGGCACAGATACGCAGTATTTT. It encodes CASSFLGTDTQYF.

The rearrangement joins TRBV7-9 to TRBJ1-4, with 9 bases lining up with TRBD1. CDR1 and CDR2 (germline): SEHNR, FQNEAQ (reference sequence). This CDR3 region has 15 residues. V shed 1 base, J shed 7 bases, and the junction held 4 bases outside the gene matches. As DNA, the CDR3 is TGTGCCAGCAGCTTAGGGTGGGACAGGGCTGAAAAACTGTTTTTT. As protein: CASSLGWDRAEKLFF.

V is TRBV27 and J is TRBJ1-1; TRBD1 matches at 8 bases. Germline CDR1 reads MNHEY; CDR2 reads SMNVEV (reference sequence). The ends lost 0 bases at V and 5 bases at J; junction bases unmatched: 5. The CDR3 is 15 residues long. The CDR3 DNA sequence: TGTGCCAGCAGTTTATCAGCAGGGGGCGGGACTGAAGCTTTCTTT. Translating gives CASSLSAGGGTEAFF.

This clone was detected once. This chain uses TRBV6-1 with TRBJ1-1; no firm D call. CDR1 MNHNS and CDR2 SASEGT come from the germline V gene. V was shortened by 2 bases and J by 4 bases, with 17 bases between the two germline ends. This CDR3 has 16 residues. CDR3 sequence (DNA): TGTGCCAGCAGTGAAAGTCGAGCGGGTTTGGGCACTGAAGCTTTCTTT. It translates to CASSESRAGLGTEAFF.

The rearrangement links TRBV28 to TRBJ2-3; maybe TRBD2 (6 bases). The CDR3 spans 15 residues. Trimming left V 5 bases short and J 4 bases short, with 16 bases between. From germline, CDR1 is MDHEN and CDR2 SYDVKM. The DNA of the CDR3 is TGTGCCAGCAGTGCCTACCCAACTAGCCCAGATACGCAGTATTTT. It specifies CASSAYPTSPDTQYF.